Listed below are T cell receptor beta chains from one sample, sequenced in a study of CD8+ T cells in alopecia areata. Assay: immunoSEQ multiplex PCR; the TCRdb copy retains only in-frame clones and omits some. The repertoire has around 100,000 clones, roughly 50% of them found once; the top ten carry 10% to 15%. Sequenced material: CD8+ T cells sorted from blood, taken at week 24, from a patient treated with tofacitinib. These TCRs come from a human donor with alopecia areata. CDR3s include the opening cysteine and the closing phenylalanine or tryptophan. Fields, in order: clone size, V gene, J gene, D gene, CDR3 protein, CDR3 DNA. The D gene is left open where the match is weak. Size tells how often a clone was seen (once, few, many) or the class of an expanded clone, and some rows leave it out.

few	TRBV30	TRBJ2-1	TRBD2	CAWNPVGLAGEEQFF	TGTGCCTGGAACCCGGTGGGACTAGCGGGGGAAGAGCAGTTCTTC
.	TRBV14	TRBJ2-5	.	CASSLGQHPQETQYF	TGTGCCAGCAGCCTAGGACAGCACCCACAAGAGACCCAGTACTTC
.	TRBV13	TRBJ2-5	.	CASSPTNQETQYF	TGTGCCAGCAGCCCCACCAATCAAGAGACCCAGTACTTC
.	TRBV27	TRBJ2-7	.	CASNPLAGAIYEQYF	TGTGCCAGCAACCCCTTAGCAGGAGCCATCTACGAGCAGTACTTC
.	TRBV27	TRBJ2-7	.	CASGLSYEQYF	TGTGCCAGCGGCCTCTCCTACGAGCAGTACTTC
.	TRBV27	TRBJ2-3	TRBD2	CASSSRTSGGATDTQYF	TGTGCCAGCAGTTCAAGGACTAGCGGGGGGGCAACAGATACGCAGTATTTT
once	TRBV2	TRBJ2-1	TRBD2	CASSPLGAGGFNEQFF	TGTGCCAGCAGTCCCCTCGGAGCGGGGGGGTTCAATGAGCAGTTCTTC
.	TRBV15	TRBJ2-2	.	CATSTDSNTGELFF	TGTGCCACCAGCACGGACTCGAACACCGGGGAGCTGTTTTTT
.	TRBV29-1	TRBJ2-2	.	CSALYRATNTGELFF	TGCAGCGCCCTGTACCGTGCTACGAACACCGGGGAGCTGTTTTTT
.	TRBV6-5	TRBJ1-2	TRBD1	CASSTDREDYGYTF	TGTGCCAGCAGTACAGACAGGGAGGACTATGGCTACACCTTC
.	TRBV5-1	TRBJ2-3	TRBD1	CASSLGSGGGTDTQYF	TGCGCCAGCAGCTTAGGTTCAGGGGGCGGCACAGATACGCAGTATTTT
.	TRBV27	TRBJ1-5	TRBD1	CASSPGGSNQPQHF	TGTGCCAGCAGTCCAGGGGGTAGCAATCAGCCCCAGCATTTT
.	TRBV4-1	TRBJ2-7	.	CASSQVGEGYEQYF	TGCGCCAGCAGCCAAGTCGGGGAAGGCTACGAGCAGTACTTC
medium-sized	TRBV6-4	TRBJ2-3	TRBD2	CASSDSSGADTQYF	TGTGCCAGCAGTGACTCTAGCGGGGCAGATACGCAGTATTTT
.	TRBV11-2	TRBJ1-1	TRBD1	CASSLVIGQATEAFF	TGTGCCAGCAGCTTAGTGATAGGACAGGCCACTGAAGCTTTCTTT
few	TRBV29-1	TRBJ2-2	.	CSVWGAVTGELFF	TGCAGCGTTTGGGGGGCCGTCACCGGGGAGCTGTTTTTT
few	TRBV4-1	TRBJ1-4	.	CASSQDHLGEAEKLFF	TGCGCCAGCAGCCAAGATCATTTGGGTGAGGCGGAAAAACTGTTTTTT
.	TRBV7-6	TRBJ2-5	.	CASSHSRGSQETQYF	TGTGCCAGCAGCCACAGCCGGGGGTCTCAAGAGACCCAGTACTTC
.	TRBV7-2	TRBJ2-6	.	CASSLDESGANVLTF	TGTGCCAGCAGCTTAGACGAATCTGGGGCCAACGTCCTGACTTTC
.	TRBV5-1	TRBJ2-7	TRBD2	CASSVVGTSGNEQYF	TGCGCCAGCAGCGTGGTCGGGACTAGCGGGAACGAGCAGTACTTC
.	TRBV9	TRBJ2-7	.	CASSVGQDYEQYF	TGTGCCAGCAGCGTGGGCCAGGACTACGAGCAGTACTTC
once	TRBV5-6	TRBJ2-7	.	CASSLEGGEQYF	TGTGCCAGCAGCTTGGAGGGAGGCGAGCAGTACTTC
few	TRBV11-2	TRBJ2-3	TRBD1	CASSWQGADTQYF	TGTGCCAGCAGCTGGCAGGGGGCAGATACGCAGTATTTT
few	TRBV27	TRBJ2-7	.	CASSLGQGAYEQYF	TGTGCCAGCAGTTTAGGGCAGGGAGCCTACGAGCAGTACTTC
.	TRBV19	TRBJ2-1	TRBD2	CASSMEDGGGPYNEQFF	TGTGCCAGTAGTATGGAGGACGGCGGGGGACCCTACAATGAGCAGTTCTTC
.	TRBV5-1	TRBJ1-2	TRBD1	CASSVTGGNGYTF	TGCGCCAGCAGCGTTACAGGGGGAAATGGCTACACCTTC